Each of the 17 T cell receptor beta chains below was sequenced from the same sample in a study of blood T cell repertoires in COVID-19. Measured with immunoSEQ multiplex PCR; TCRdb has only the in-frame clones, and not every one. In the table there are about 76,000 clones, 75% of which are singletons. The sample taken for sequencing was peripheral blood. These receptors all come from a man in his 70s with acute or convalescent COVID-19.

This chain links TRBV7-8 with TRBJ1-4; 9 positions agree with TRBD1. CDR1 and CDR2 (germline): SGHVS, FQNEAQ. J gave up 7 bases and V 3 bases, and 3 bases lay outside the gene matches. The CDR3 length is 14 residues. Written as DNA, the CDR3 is TGTGCCAGCAGCTTCTCGGGACAGGGTGAAAAACTGTTTTTT. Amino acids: CASSFSGQGEKLFF.

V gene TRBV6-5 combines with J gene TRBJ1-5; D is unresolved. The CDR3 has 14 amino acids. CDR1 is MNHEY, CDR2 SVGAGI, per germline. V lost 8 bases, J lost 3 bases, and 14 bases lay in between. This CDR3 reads CASGDRNSNQPQHF. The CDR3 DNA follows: TGTGCCAGCGGAGACCGGAACTCCAATCAGCCCCAGCATTTT.

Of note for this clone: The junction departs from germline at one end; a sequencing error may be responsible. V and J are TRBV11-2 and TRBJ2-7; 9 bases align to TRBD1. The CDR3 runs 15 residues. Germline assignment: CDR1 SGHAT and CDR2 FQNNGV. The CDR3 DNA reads TGTGCCAGCAGCGGACTCCGGGACAGGGTAAATAGTATGGACTTC. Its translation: CASSGLRDRVNSMDF. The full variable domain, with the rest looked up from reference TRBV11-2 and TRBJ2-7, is EAGVAQSPRYKIIEKRQSVAFWCNPISGHATLYWYQQILGQGPKLLIQFQNNGVVDDSQLPKDRFSAERLKGVDSTLKIQPAKLEDSAVYLCASSGLRDRVNSMDFGPGTRLTVT.

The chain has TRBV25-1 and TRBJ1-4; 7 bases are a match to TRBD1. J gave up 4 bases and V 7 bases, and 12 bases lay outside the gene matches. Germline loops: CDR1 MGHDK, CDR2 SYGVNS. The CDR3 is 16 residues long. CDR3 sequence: CASIGPRDSGNEKLFF. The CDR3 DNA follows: TGTGCCAGCATCGGGCCTCGGGACAGCGGTAATGAAAAACTGTTTTTT.

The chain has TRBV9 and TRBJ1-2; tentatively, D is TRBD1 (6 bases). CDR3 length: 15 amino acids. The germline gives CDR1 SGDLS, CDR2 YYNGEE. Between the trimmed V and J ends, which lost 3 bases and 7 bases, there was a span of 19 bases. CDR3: CASSARTESFGGYTF. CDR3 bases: TGTGCCAGCAGCGCCAGGACAGAGTCCTTTGGTGGCTACACCTTC.

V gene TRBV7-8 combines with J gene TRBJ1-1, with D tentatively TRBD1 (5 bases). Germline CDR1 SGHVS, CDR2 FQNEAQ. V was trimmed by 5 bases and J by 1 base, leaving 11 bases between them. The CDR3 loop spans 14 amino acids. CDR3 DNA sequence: TGTGCCAGCAGCCGCAACCAGGGGAACACTGAAGCTTTCTTT. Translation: CASSRNQGNTEAFF.

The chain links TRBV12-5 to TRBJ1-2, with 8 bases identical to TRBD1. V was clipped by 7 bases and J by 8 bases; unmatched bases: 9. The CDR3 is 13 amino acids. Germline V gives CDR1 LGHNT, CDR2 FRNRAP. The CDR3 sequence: CASAQGQVFGYTF. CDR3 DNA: TGTGCTAGTGCCCAGGGACAGGTCTTCGGCTACACCTTC.

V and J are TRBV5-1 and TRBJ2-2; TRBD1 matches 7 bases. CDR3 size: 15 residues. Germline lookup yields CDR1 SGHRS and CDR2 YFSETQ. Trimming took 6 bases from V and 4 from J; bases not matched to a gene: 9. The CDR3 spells CASIPTAGGTGELFF. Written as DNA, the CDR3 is TGCGCCAGCATTCCGACCGCAGGGGGCACCGGGGAGCTGTTTTTT. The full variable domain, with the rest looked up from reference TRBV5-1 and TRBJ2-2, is KAGVTQTPRYLIKTRGQQVTLSCSPISGHRSVSWYQQTPGQGLQFLFEYFSETQRNKGNFPGRFSGRQFSNSRSEMNVSTLELGDSALYLCASIPTAGGTGELFFGEGSRLTVL.

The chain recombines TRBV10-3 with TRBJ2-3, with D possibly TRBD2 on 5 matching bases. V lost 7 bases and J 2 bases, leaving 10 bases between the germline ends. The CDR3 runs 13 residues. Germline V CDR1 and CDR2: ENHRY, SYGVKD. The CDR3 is CAIKDSTTDTQYF. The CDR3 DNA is TGTGCCATCAAGGACTCTACCACAGATACGCAGTATTTT.

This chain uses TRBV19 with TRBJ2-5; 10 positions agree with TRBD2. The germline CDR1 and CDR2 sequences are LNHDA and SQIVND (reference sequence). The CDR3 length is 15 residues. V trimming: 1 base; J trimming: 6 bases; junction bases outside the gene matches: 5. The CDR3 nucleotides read TGTGCCAGTAGTATAGGCGAGCGGGAGGGGAAGACCCAGTACTTC. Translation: CASSIGEREGKTQYF.

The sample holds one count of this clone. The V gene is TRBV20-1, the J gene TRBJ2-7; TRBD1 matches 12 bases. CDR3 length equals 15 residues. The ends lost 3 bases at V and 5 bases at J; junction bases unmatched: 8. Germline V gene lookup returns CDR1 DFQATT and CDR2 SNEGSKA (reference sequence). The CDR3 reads CSASFWDRGQDEQYF. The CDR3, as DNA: TGCAGTGCTAGTTTCTGGGACAGGGGGCAAGACGAGCAGTACTTC.

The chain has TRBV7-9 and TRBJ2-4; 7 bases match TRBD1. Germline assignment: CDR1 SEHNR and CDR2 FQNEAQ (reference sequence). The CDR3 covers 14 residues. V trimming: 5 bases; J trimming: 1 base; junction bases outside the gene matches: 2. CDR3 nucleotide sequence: TGTGCCAGCAGCGAACAGGGGGCCAAAAACATTCAGTACTTC. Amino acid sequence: CASSEQGAKNIQYF.

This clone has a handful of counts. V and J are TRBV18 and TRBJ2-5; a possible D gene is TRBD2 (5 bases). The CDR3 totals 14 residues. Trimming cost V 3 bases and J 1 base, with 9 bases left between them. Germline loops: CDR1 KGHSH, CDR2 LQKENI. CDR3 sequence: CASSPRRGQETQYF. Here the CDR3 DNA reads TGTGCCAGCTCACCCCGCCGGGGCCAAGAGACCCAGTACTTC.

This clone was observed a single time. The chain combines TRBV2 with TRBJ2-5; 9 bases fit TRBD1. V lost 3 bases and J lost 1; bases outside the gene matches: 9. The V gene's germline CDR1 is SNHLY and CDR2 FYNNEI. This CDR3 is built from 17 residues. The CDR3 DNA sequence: TGTGCCAGCAGTGATCCGGGGACAGGGAACGGCCAAGAGACCCAGTACTTC. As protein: CASSDPGTGNGQETQYF.

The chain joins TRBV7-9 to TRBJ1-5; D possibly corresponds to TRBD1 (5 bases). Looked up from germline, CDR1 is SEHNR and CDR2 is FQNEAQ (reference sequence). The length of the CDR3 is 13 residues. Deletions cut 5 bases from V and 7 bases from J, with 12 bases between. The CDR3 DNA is TGTGCCAGCAGCCGGGGACTCCGGCAGCCCCAGCATTTT. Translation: CASSRGLRQPQHF.

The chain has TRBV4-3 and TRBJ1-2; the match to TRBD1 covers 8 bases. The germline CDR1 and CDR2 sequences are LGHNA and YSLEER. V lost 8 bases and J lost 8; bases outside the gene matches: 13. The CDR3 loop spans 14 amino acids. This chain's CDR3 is CASYRQGAPGGYTF. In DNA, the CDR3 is TGCGCCAGCTACCGTCAGGGGGCGCCGGGGGGCTACACCTTC.

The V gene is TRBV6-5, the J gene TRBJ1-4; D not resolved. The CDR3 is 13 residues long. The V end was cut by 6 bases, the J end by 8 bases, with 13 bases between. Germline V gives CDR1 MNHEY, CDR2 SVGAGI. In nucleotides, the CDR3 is TGTGCCAGCAGCTACGGACTTGGAGAAAAACTGTTTTTT. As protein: CASSYGLGEKLFF.